Listed here is a single T cell receptor beta chain. The antigen it binds to is not known. No much larger clone exists at a distance of one base, and base qualities are not known. The CDR3 covers 15 residues, taking in both the cysteine and the phenylalanine. Only CDR3 DNA is held: 45 bases, read in frame from base 1. Libraries were made using 5' RACE. Sequencer: Illumina HiSeq 2500. A second PCR of about 6 to 12 cycles was run with a J-beta primer mix and a sample-barcoded 5' primer. A unique molecular identifier was introduced onto each TCR beta cDNA molecule by a template-switch 5' adaptor carrying 12 random nucleotides. Each sample yielded at least 2.5 million CDR3-containing paired-end reads. First-strand cDNA synthesis was performed from all RNA using the Mint cDNA synthesis kit, with priming by a TRBC-specific oligonucleotide. Following uracil-DNA glycosylase treatment, all cDNA underwent a first 18-cycle PCR with the universal primers M1SS and BC2_uni_R. From the authors' description of their analysis: For normalization, 1 million high-quality reads, each with a distinct molecular identifier, were randomly selected from each sample. Reads with shared molecular identifiers were discarded instead of being binned into consensus sequences. MiTCR, set to a Q25 quality threshold and the strictest error-elimination algorithm, was used for CDR3 identification, clonotype clustering and error correction. A nonparametric unseen species model with Euler transformation was used to estimate a lower bound on total TCR beta diversity. TCRdb handled the public reads itself, with Q25 trimming in fastp and clone calling in MiXCR, and kept productive beta chains. A single entry per CDR3 protein holds the most common genes and DNA from its merged rows. The authors' filters were not applied to this entry. The sample contains 600,000 to 850,000 distinct CDR3 sequences, approximately 25% of them found a single time. The ten largest account for just under 9.5% of the sample.

Systemically healthy Caucasian individuals from Russia, 35 to 50 in total and aged about 6 to 95 years, were included as donors. Ten milliliters of peripheral blood were drawn from each donor into EDTA-treated Vacutainer tubes. Ficoll-Paque density-gradient centrifugation was used to isolate PBMCs, with at least 6 million per sample. Total RNA, at least 5 micrograms per sample, was extracted from PBMCs with Trizol reagent. For every donor, an aliquot of PBMCs went through flow cytometry to measure the percentages of naive CD45RAhigh/CD27high T cells. The sample comes from a study of blood T cells in healthy people across ages (dated by TCRdb to between 2014 and 2016). General notes on the study: In model experiments, template switching captured roughly one uniquely barcoded TCR beta cDNA molecule for every two T cells. Age-related changes in TCR beta repertoire diversity were measured in the study by deep sequencing normalized with unique cDNA molecular identifiers. Donors were grouped into four age groups: young (average 16 years), middle-aged (39), aged (roughly 67) and long-lived (about 90). Using the same blood draw, the study looked at two additional independent replicas of 1 million unique cDNA reads for two donors, one aged 18 to 30 and the other aged 80 or older. Study-wide conclusions, independent of this receptor: Estimates of total diversity from one million sequenced T cells were regarded as lower bounds and underestimates. Because donor CMV infection status was unknown, age-related changes in expanded clonotypes were potentially confounded. As age increased, observed TCR beta diversity per million T cells dropped in a roughly linear way, and a significant reduction was already evident by age around 41. Compared with the aged group, the long-lived group had more naive CD4+ T cells, fewer expanded clones and increased TCR diversity, suggesting age selection. There was a strong correlation between observed TCR beta diversity and the percentage of naive T cells measured by flow cytometry. Conclusive comparison of naive and antigen-experienced compartments was prevented by the profiling of bulk unsorted PBMCs.

These data also featured in a second study, about T cells of mothers and their children. From that second study: Nine systemically healthy Caucasian individuals, comprising three mothers and their six children, were included as donors. cDNA synthesis consumed the entire amount of extracted RNA, loaded at approximately 1.6 ug RNA in each 15 ul reaction. In the second PCR, sample barcodes and 2-4 random nucleotides were introduced via the M1S primer. Each mother yielded over 8 million TCR beta CDR3 reads and each child 2.5 million to 3 million reads. Thymic selection shapes the output of TCR recombination in a similar way in related and unrelated pairs, and inherited differences have a minor effect. Normalized repertoire overlap in related mother-child pairs was always slightly higher than in unrelated mother-child pairs, but the difference was never significant. No persistent microchimeric T cell clones were found, with a detection sensitivity of around 100 clones per million clonotypes. The study used deep NGS to compare TCR beta repertoires of mothers and children, seeking features distinguishing related mother-child pairs from unrelated individuals. Mothers averaged approximately 41 +/- 4 years of age and children averaged about 12 +/- 4 years. After adapter ligation was performed with NEBNext reagents, the libraries were sequenced on an Illumina HiSeq 2000 with 100+100 nt paired-end reads. To prevent cross-contamination, the mother and child libraries were prepared one month apart and sequenced in separate runs. Between roughly 500,000 and 2,100,000 distinct TCR beta clonotypes were identified per donor. Naive TCR beta clonotypes were estimated from low-frequency clonotypes matched to each donor's FACS-determined naive share, without sorting.

The material sequenced was blood. The sequence was obtained from a boy younger than 18 in good health. Recombination linked TRBV12-3 or TRBV12-4 to TRBJ2-5, with 8 middle bases fitting TRBD2. The J call may be faulty, since TRBJ2-7 better matches the DNA end. The CDR3 protein sequence reads: CASSFGGRLNNEQYF. The DNA sequence is TGTGCCAGCAGTTTCGGCGGGAGGTTGAACAACGAGCAGTACTTC.